These T cell receptor beta chains were read from a single sample in a study of identifying expanded T cells in peripheral blood. Produced via immunoSEQ multiplex PCR; TCRdb's table is partial and in-frame only. The sample yields under 95,000 clones, over 75% seen once. What was sequenced was blood. The receptors originated from a person aged 18 to 70 in good health. Each CDR3 is given with its conserved first and last residue. Fields, in order: D gene, V gene, J gene, clone size, CDR3 DNA, CDR3 protein. D genes are given only for firm matches. The listing skips clone size in some rows; elsewhere it reads once, few, many or a size class.

>TRBD1|TRBV28|TRBJ2-4|-
TGTGCCAGCAGTGTGAGACAGGGCGCGGGTTCCAACATTCAGTACTTC
CASSVRQGAGSNIQYF
>-|TRBV28|TRBJ2-7|-
TGTGCCAGCAACAGGAAAGGTCACGAGCAGTACTTC
CASNRKGHEQYF
>TRBD2|TRBV2|TRBJ2-7|-
TGTGCCAGCAGGGGACTAGCCCTCGAGCAGTACTTC
CASRGLALEQYF
>-|TRBV28|TRBJ2-1|-
TGTGCCAGCAGTTTAGCGGGCCTTCCGCATAACAATGAGCAGTTCTTC
CASSLAGLPHNNEQFF
>TRBD1|TRBV23-1|TRBJ1-1|-
TGCGCCAGCAGTCAAACTGGGACAGCCAACACTGAAGCTTTCTTT
CASSQTGTANTEAFF
>-|TRBV11-2|TRBJ1-1|-
TGTGCCAGCAGACCCAGGGAGAACACTGAAGCTTTCTTT
CASRPRENTEAFF
>-|TRBV6-5|TRBJ1-1|-
TGTGCCAGCAGTTACTCGGGAGAAGCTGAAGCTTTCTTT
CASSYSGEAEAFF
>-|TRBV4-1|TRBJ2-3|-
TGCGCCAGCAGCCTCCTCGGGACACCCGGGCTGGATACGCAGTATTTT
CASSLLGTPGLDTQYF
>TRBD2|TRBV7-7|TRBJ2-5|-
TGTGCTAGCAGCTTAGGAGGACTAGCGGGGGGGGAGACCCAGTACTTC
CASSLGGLAGGETQYF
>-|TRBV6-5|TRBJ2-2|-
TGTGCCAGCAGTTATGCCACCGGGGAGCTGTTTTTT
CASSYATGELFF
>-|TRBV6-4|TRBJ1-5|-
TGTGCCAGCAGTTATGGGATCTCGCAGCCCCAGCATTTT
CASSYGISQPQHF
>TRBD1|TRBV18|TRBJ1-4|once
TGTGCCAGCTCACAACGACAGGGAGCAACTAATGAAAAACTGTTTTTT
CASSQRQGATNEKLFF
>-|TRBV5-6|TRBJ2-6|-
TGTGCCAGCAGCTCCTCAGGGGGGGGCGCAGGGGCCAACGTCCTGACTTTC
CASSSSGGGAGANVLTF
>-|TRBV7-2|TRBJ1-2|-
TGTGCCAGCAGCCCATCTAACTATGGCTACACCTTC
CASSPSNYGYTF
>-|TRBV7-8|TRBJ2-7|-
TGTGCCAGCAGCTTAATTCAGACCAGGCCGGACGAGCAGTACTTC
CASSLIQTRPDEQYF
>-|TRBV4-3|TRBJ2-1|-
TGCGCCAGCAGCCAAGATGACCGACTGGTCTACAATGAGCAGTTCTTC
CASSQDDRLVYNEQFF
>TRBD1|TRBV18|TRBJ1-2|-
TGTGCCAGCTCACCCACGGTGGGACAGGGGAATGGCTACACCTTC
CASSPTVGQGNGYTF
>-|TRBV7-3|TRBJ2-2|-
TGTGCCAGCAGCCTCGGAGTGGGGGCGGGCACCGGGGAGCTGTTTTTT
CASSLGVGAGTGELFF
>TRBD1|TRBV6-5|TRBJ2-7|-
TGTGCCAGCAGTCCCCGACAGGGCTCCTACGAGCAGTACTTC
CASSPRQGSYEQYF
>-|TRBV19|TRBJ2-7|-
TGTGCCAGTAGTATAGCGAGGACAGCGAGCTACGAGCAGTACTTC
CASSIARTASYEQYF
>TRBD1|TRBV10-3|TRBJ1-2|-
TGTGCCATCAGTACAGGGGATGTTGGCTACACCTTC
CAISTGDVGYTF
>-|TRBV6-5|TRBJ1-2|-
TGTGCCAGCACCTCATCGGGGGGGATCTATGGCTACACCTTC
CASTSSGGIYGYTF
>-|TRBV4-2|TRBJ2-7|-
TGTGCCAGCAGCCAAGAAGGACACACAACCTACGAGCAGTACTTC
CASSQEGHTTYEQYF
>TRBD1|TRBV2|TRBJ2-7|few
TGTGCCAGCACCACCGGGACAGACCTACGAGGGCAGTACTTC
CASTTGTDLRGQYF
>-|TRBV6-6|TRBJ1-3|-
TGTGCCAGCTGGGGGGGGCCAGGAAACACCATATATTTT
CASWGGPGNTIYF
>TRBD2|TRBV5-4|TRBJ2-7|once
TGTGCCAGCAGCCGGGGGGAGGTAGGGGCGCAGTACTTC
CASSRGEVGAQYF